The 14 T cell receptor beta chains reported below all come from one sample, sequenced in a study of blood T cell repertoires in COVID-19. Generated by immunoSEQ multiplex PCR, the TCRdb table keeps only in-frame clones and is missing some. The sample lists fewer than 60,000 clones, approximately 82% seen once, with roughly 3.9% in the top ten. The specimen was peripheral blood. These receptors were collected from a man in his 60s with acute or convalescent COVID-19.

The CDR3 sequence is CASSSLDRGPGYTF. The CDR3 bases are TGTGCCAGCAGTTCATTGGACAGGGGGCCTGGCTACACCTTC. V and J are TRBV6-6 and TRBJ1-2, with 11 bases matching TRBD1. Germline V CDR1 and CDR2: MNHNY, SVGAGI (reference sequence). V lost 4 bases and J lost 7; bases outside the gene matches: 5. The CDR3 has 14 amino acids.

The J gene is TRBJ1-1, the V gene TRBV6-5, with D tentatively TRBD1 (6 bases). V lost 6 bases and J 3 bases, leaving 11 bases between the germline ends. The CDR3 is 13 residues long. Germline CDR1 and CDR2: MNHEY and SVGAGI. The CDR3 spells CASRQGRYTEAFF. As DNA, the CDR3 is TGTGCCAGCAGACAGGGTCGATACACTGAAGCTTTCTTT.

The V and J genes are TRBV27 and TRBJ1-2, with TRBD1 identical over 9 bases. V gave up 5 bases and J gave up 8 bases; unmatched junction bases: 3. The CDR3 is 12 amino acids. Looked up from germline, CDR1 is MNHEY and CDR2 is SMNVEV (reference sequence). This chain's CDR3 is CASSRTGVGYTF. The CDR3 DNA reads TGTGCCAGCAGTCGGACAGGGGTCGGCTACACCTTC.

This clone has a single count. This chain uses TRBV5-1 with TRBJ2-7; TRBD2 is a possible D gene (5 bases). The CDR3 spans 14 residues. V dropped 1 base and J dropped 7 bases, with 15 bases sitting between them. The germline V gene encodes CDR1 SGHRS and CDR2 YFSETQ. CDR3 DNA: TGCGCCAGCAGCTTGACCGTAGAGGGTGGGGAGCAGTACTTC. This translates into CASSLTVEGGEQYF.

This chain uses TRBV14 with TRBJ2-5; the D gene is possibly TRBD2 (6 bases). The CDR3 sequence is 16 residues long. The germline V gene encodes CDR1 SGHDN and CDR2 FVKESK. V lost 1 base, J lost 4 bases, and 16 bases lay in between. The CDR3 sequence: CASSQVEGMGRETQYF. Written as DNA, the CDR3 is TGTGCCAGCAGCCAAGTGGAGGGTATGGGGCGAGAGACCCAGTACTTC.

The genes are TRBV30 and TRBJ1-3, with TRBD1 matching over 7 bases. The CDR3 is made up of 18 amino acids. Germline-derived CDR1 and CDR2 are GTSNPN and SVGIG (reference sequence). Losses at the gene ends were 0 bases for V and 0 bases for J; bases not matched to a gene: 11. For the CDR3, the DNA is TGTGCCTGGAGTGTACAATTGGGACAGTCTCGCTCTGGAAACACCATATATTTT. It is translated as CAWSVQLGQSRSGNTIYF.

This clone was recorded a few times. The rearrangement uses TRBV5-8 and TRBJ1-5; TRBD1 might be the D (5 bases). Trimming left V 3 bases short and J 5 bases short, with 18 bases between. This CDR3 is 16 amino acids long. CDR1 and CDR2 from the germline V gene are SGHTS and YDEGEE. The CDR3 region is CASSWGATGGDQPQHF. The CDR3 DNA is TGTGCCAGCAGCTGGGGAGCAACTGGGGGGGATCAGCCCCAGCATTTT. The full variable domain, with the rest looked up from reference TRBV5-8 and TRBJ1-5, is EAGVTQSPTHLIKTRGQQATLRCSPISGHTSVYWYQQALGLGLQFLLWYDEGEERNRGNFPPRFSGRQFPNYSSELNVNALELEDSALYLCASSWGATGGDQPQHFGDGTRLSIL.

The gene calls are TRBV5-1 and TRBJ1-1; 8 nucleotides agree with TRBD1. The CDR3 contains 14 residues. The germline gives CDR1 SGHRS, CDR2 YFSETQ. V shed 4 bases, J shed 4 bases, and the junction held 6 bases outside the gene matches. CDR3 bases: TGCGCCAGCAGCGAAAACAGGGGGGTCACTGAAGCTTTCTTT. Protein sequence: CASSENRGVTEAFF.

The CDR3 spells CATYFDRGDGYTF. Written as DNA, the CDR3 is TGTGCCACCTACTTCGACAGGGGAGACGGCTACACCTTC. The chain uses TRBV19 and TRBJ1-2; 8 nucleotides match TRBD1. Per germline, CDR1 LNHDA and CDR2 SQIVND (reference sequence). The junction had 12 bases not matched to a gene; V was cut back by 10 bases and J by 8 bases. The CDR3 consists of 13 residues.

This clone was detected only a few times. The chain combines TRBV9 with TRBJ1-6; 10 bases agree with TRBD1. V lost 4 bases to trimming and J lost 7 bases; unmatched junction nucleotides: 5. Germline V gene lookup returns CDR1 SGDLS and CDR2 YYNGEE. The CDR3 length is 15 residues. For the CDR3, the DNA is TGTGCCAGCAGCTTACAGGGACAGGGGAATTCACCCCTCCACTTT. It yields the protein CASSLQGQGNSPLHF. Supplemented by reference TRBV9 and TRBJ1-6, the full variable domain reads DSGVTQTPKHLITATGQRVTLRCSPRSGDLSVYWYQQSLDQGLQFLIQYYNGEERAKGNILERFSAQQFPDLHSELNLSSLELGDSALYFCASSLQGQGNSPLHFGNGTRLTVT.

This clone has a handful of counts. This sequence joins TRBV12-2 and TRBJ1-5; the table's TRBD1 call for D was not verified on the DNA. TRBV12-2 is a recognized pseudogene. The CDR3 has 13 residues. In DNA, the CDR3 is TGTGCAAGTCAGGGGGCCCACAATCAGCCCCAGCATTTT. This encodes CASQGAHNQPQHF.

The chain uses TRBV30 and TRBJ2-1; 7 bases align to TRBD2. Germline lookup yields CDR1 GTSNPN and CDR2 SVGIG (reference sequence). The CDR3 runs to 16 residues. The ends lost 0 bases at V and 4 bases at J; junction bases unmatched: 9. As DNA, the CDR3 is TGTGCCTGGAGTGTACGTGGAGCGGGAAAGTACAATGAGCAGTTCTTC. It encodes CAWSVRGAGKYNEQFF.

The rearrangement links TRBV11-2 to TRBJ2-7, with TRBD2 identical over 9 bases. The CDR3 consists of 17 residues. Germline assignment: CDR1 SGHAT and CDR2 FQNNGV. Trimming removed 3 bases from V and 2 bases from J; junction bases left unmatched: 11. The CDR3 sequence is CASSFLPGASGTYEQYF. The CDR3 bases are TGTGCCAGCAGCTTTCTCCCCGGGGCTAGCGGGACCTACGAGCAGTACTTC.

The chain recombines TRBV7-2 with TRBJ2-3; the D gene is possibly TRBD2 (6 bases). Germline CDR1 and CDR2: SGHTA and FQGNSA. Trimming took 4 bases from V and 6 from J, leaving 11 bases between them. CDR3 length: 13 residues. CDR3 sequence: CASSSGVVDTQYF. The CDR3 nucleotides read TGTGCCAGCAGCTCGGGGGTGGTGGATACGCAGTATTTT.